The rows below give T cell receptor beta chains drawn from one sample of a study of CD8 T cells in Susac syndrome. TCRdb re-called the immunoSEQ multiplex PCR reads with MiXCR, one entry per CDR3 protein. The top ten hold 0.1% to 0.15% of the sample, which has some 130,000 distinct CDR3 sequences, approximately 94% seen once. Input material: CD4+ T cells from PBMCs. The source is a human donor with multiple sclerosis. Both conserved end residues are part of each CDR3. The D gene is left open where the match is weak. Size is stated for part of the rows, as once, few or many counts, or as a class when the clone is expanded.

v_gene: TRBV20-1; j_gene: TRBJ1-6; abundance: NA; d_gene: NA; CDR3nt: TGCAGTGCTACTAGCTCTTATAATTCACCCCTCCACTTT; CDR3aa: CSATSSYNSPLHF
v_gene: TRBV6-1; j_gene: TRBJ1-5; abundance: few; d_gene: NA; CDR3nt: TGTGCCAGCAGTCGGTTGACAGGATTGAATCAGCCCCAGCATTTT; CDR3aa: CASSRLTGLNQPQHF
v_gene: TRBV20-1; j_gene: TRBJ2-5; abundance: NA; d_gene: NA; CDR3nt: TGCAGTGCTAGGGGGGCGACTAACGGGAGGTTGGAGACCCAGTACTTC; CDR3aa: CSARGATNGRLETQYF
v_gene: TRBV20-1; j_gene: TRBJ1-1; abundance: NA; d_gene: NA; CDR3nt: TGCAGTGCCTACGTCGGGACTGATGAAGCTTTCTTT; CDR3aa: CSAYVGTDEAFF
v_gene: TRBV2; j_gene: TRBJ2-7; abundance: NA; d_gene: TRBD1; CDR3nt: TGTGCCAGCAGTCCGGGACAGGGGCTTTACTACGAGCAGTACTTC; CDR3aa: CASSPGQGLYYEQYF
v_gene: TRBV10-2; j_gene: TRBJ2-7; abundance: NA; d_gene: NA; CDR3nt: TGCGCCAGCAGTGGCCAGGGGATCTCCTACGAGCAGTACTTC; CDR3aa: CASSGQGISYEQYF
v_gene: TRBV29-1; j_gene: TRBJ2-5; abundance: NA; d_gene: NA; CDR3nt: TGCAGCGTCGACGCCGGGCCAATCCAAGAGACCCAGTACTTC; CDR3aa: CSVDAGPIQETQYF
v_gene: TRBV3-1; j_gene: TRBJ2-3; abundance: NA; d_gene: TRBD2; CDR3nt: TGTGCCAGCCGGCGGGAGGCGAGCACAGATACGCAGTATTTT; CDR3aa: CASRREASTDTQYF
v_gene: TRBV9; j_gene: TRBJ1-2; abundance: NA; d_gene: NA; CDR3nt: TGTGCCAGCAGCACCCCGGGGGGAGGCTACACCTTC; CDR3aa: CASSTPGGGYTF
v_gene: TRBV29-1; j_gene: TRBJ1-1; abundance: NA; d_gene: TRBD1; CDR3nt: TGCAGCGCGGGACAGTTTTACACTGAAGCTTTCTTT; CDR3aa: CSAGQFYTEAFF
v_gene: TRBV27; j_gene: TRBJ2-7; abundance: NA; d_gene: NA; CDR3nt: TGTGCCAGCGCTCGGACGGACGTTAGGGGTCCCGAGCAGTACTTC; CDR3aa: CASARTDVRGPEQYF
v_gene: TRBV23-1; j_gene: TRBJ2-3; abundance: NA; d_gene: TRBD1; CDR3nt: TGCGCCAGCAGTCAATGGGTAGGGACAGGGGGCGGCACAGATACGCAGTATTTT; CDR3aa: CASSQWVGTGGGTDTQYF
v_gene: TRBV11-2; j_gene: TRBJ1-1; abundance: NA; d_gene: TRBD1; CDR3nt: TGTGCCAGCAGCTTCCGACAGGGCTGGAACACTGAAGCTTTCTTT; CDR3aa: CASSFRQGWNTEAFF
v_gene: TRBV6-2/TRBV6-3; j_gene: TRBJ2-7; abundance: NA; d_gene: TRBD2; CDR3nt: TGTGCCAGCAGTTACTTCGGGACTAGTAACTACGAGCAGTACTTC; CDR3aa: CASSYFGTSNYEQYF
v_gene: TRBV7-9; j_gene: TRBJ1-2; abundance: NA; d_gene: TRBD1; CDR3nt: TGTGCCAGCAGCCAGGGGGACTATGGCTACACCTTC; CDR3aa: CASSQGDYGYTF
v_gene: TRBV11-2; j_gene: TRBJ1-1; abundance: NA; d_gene: NA; CDR3nt: TGTGCCAGCAGCTTTTATCTCCGAGGTTTGGGGCAAGATGAAGCTTTCTTT; CDR3aa: CASSFYLRGLGQDEAFF
v_gene: TRBV4-2; j_gene: TRBJ2-3; abundance: NA; d_gene: NA; CDR3nt: TGTGCCAGCAGCCAAGACGAGGACCCCACGAGCGATACGCAGTATTTT; CDR3aa: CASSQDEDPTSDTQYF
v_gene: TRBV7-9; j_gene: TRBJ1-5; abundance: once; d_gene: NA; CDR3nt: TGTGCCAGCAGCTTAGGAACGAGGGGCAATCAGCCCCAGCATTTT; CDR3aa: CASSLGTRGNQPQHF
v_gene: TRBV29-1; j_gene: TRBJ2-3; abundance: NA; d_gene: TRBD2; CDR3nt: TGCAGCGTCCGCGGGGGGGCTTCAGATACGCAGTATTTT; CDR3aa: CSVRGGASDTQYF
v_gene: TRBV7-2; j_gene: TRBJ2-5; abundance: once; d_gene: NA; CDR3nt: TGTGCCAGCAGCGCCCGGACTATTGGGCAAGAGACCCAGTACTTC; CDR3aa: CASSARTIGQETQYF
v_gene: TRBV5-4; j_gene: TRBJ1-1; abundance: once; d_gene: NA; CDR3nt: TGTGCCAGCAGCTTGGATAATATCGGAGTGAACACTGAAGCTTTCTTT; CDR3aa: CASSLDNIGVNTEAFF
v_gene: TRBV6-1; j_gene: TRBJ2-3; abundance: NA; d_gene: NA; CDR3nt: TGTGCCAGCAGTGAGAGGGGACTAGATACGCAGTATTTT; CDR3aa: CASSERGLDTQYF
v_gene: TRBV5-4; j_gene: TRBJ2-1; abundance: NA; d_gene: NA; CDR3nt: TGTGCCAGCAGCTTTGTGGGACTTGAGCAGTTCTTC; CDR3aa: CASSFVGLEQFF
v_gene: TRBV19; j_gene: TRBJ2-2; abundance: NA; d_gene: TRBD1; CDR3nt: TGTGCTACGACAGGGGCAACTCCGAACACCGGGGAGCTGTTTTTT; CDR3aa: CATTGATPNTGELFF
v_gene: TRBV7-2; j_gene: TRBJ1-6; abundance: NA; d_gene: NA; CDR3nt: TGTGCCAGCAGCCCTAGCGGCTATAGGAGCTCCTATAATTCACCCCTCCACTTT; CDR3aa: CASSPSGYRSSYNSPLHF
v_gene: TRBV12-3/TRBV12-4; j_gene: TRBJ2-5; abundance: once; d_gene: NA; CDR3nt: TGTGCCAGCAGTCAGAGGAACCAAGAGACCCAGTACTTC; CDR3aa: CASSQRNQETQYF
v_gene: TRBV28; j_gene: TRBJ1-5; abundance: NA; d_gene: NA; CDR3nt: TGTGCCAGCAGTAGAGGGGGTGGCAATCAGCCCCAGCATTTT; CDR3aa: CASSRGGGNQPQHF
v_gene: TRBV20-1; j_gene: TRBJ2-5; abundance: NA; d_gene: NA; CDR3nt: TGCAGTGCTAGAGGGCCAACCCTGGGAGAGACCCAGTACTTC; CDR3aa: CSARGPTLGETQYF
v_gene: TRBV18; j_gene: TRBJ1-5; abundance: NA; d_gene: TRBD1; CDR3nt: TGTGCCAGCTCCCAGACAGGGGACAATCAGCCCCAGCATTTT; CDR3aa: CASSQTGDNQPQHF
v_gene: TRBV5-1; j_gene: TRBJ2-1; abundance: NA; d_gene: NA; CDR3nt: TGCGCCAGCAGCCTGGACAGAGTGGACAATGAGCAGTTCTTC; CDR3aa: CASSLDRVDNEQFF
v_gene: TRBV5-1; j_gene: TRBJ1-1; abundance: NA; d_gene: TRBD1; CDR3nt: TGCGCCAGCAGCTTGGCTGGACAGGGCGGTTCTCGGGCTGAAGCTTTCTTT; CDR3aa: CASSLAGQGGSRAEAFF
v_gene: TRBV3-1; j_gene: TRBJ2-2; abundance: NA; d_gene: NA; CDR3nt: TGTGCCAGCAGCCATTCGGTTCCCGGGGAGCTGTTTTTT; CDR3aa: CASSHSVPGELFF
v_gene: TRBV9; j_gene: TRBJ1-4; abundance: NA; d_gene: NA; CDR3nt: TGTGCCAGCAGCGTTGACCGGAGTGAAAAACTGTTTTTT; CDR3aa: CASSVDRSEKLFF
v_gene: TRBV4-3; j_gene: TRBJ1-4; abundance: NA; d_gene: NA; CDR3nt: TGCGCCAGCAGCCACATGGGGGGACTGCGGGAAAAACTGTTTTTT; CDR3aa: CASSHMGGLREKLFF
v_gene: TRBV29-1; j_gene: TRBJ2-7; abundance: NA; d_gene: TRBD1; CDR3nt: TGCAGCGTTCCCACAGGGGGGTACGAGCAGTACTTC; CDR3aa: CSVPTGGYEQYF
v_gene: TRBV29-1; j_gene: TRBJ1-1; abundance: NA; d_gene: NA; CDR3nt: TGCAGCGTTGAATCCGGAGAGAACACTGAAGCTTTCTTT; CDR3aa: CSVESGENTEAFF
v_gene: TRBV6-1; j_gene: TRBJ2-2; abundance: NA; d_gene: TRBD1; CDR3nt: TGTGCCAGCAGTGGCTGGACAGGGGAGTACACCGGGGAGCTGTTTTTT; CDR3aa: CASSGWTGEYTGELFF
v_gene: TRBV18; j_gene: TRBJ2-6; abundance: NA; d_gene: TRBD1; CDR3nt: TGTGCCAGCTCACCTACTCCGGGACAGCCAACTTTC; CDR3aa: CASSPTPGQPTF
v_gene: TRBV6-1; j_gene: TRBJ1-5; abundance: once; d_gene: NA; CDR3nt: TGTGCCAGCAGTCGGAATAGTCCAGGGGTTTGGCAGCCCCAGCATTTT; CDR3aa: CASSRNSPGVWQPQHF
v_gene: TRBV4-1; j_gene: TRBJ1-6; abundance: NA; d_gene: NA; CDR3nt: TGCGCCAGCAGCCAGGACACAGTGCCGAATTCACCCCTCCACTTT; CDR3aa: CASSQDTVPNSPLHF
v_gene: TRBV6-1; j_gene: TRBJ2-3; abundance: NA; d_gene: NA; CDR3nt: TGTGCCAGCTGGCACGGCACAGATACGCAGTATTTT; CDR3aa: CASWHGTDTQYF
v_gene: TRBV19; j_gene: TRBJ2-7; abundance: NA; d_gene: NA; CDR3nt: TGTGCCAGTAGTATGAGTGGCGGCTACGAGCAGTACTTC; CDR3aa: CASSMSGGYEQYF
v_gene: TRBV30; j_gene: TRBJ1-5; abundance: NA; d_gene: NA; CDR3nt: TGTGCCTGGACGTTATCGGAGAATCAGCCCCAGCATTTT; CDR3aa: CAWTLSENQPQHF
v_gene: TRBV3-1; j_gene: TRBJ2-7; abundance: NA; d_gene: NA; CDR3nt: TGTGCCAGCAGCCAAGACTGGCAGGGCTACGAGCAGTACTTC; CDR3aa: CASSQDWQGYEQYF
v_gene: TRBV7-2; j_gene: TRBJ2-3; abundance: NA; d_gene: NA; CDR3nt: TGTGCCAGCAGCACCACCCTGCTAGCAGGAGGTGATACGCAGTATTTT; CDR3aa: CASSTTLLAGGDTQYF
v_gene: TRBV20-1; j_gene: TRBJ2-7; abundance: NA; d_gene: TRBD1; CDR3nt: TGCAGTGCTAGAGGGTCCGGGACAGGGGCCTACGAGCAGTACTTC; CDR3aa: CSARGSGTGAYEQYF
v_gene: TRBV6-2/TRBV6-3; j_gene: TRBJ2-1; abundance: NA; d_gene: NA; CDR3nt: TGTGCCAGCAGTTACTCGAATACCCCACCTGAGCAGTTCTTC; CDR3aa: CASSYSNTPPEQFF
v_gene: TRBV6-2/TRBV6-3; j_gene: TRBJ1-1; abundance: NA; d_gene: NA; CDR3nt: TGTGCCAGCAGTTACGACAGCCTGAACACTGAAGCTTTCTTT; CDR3aa: CASSYDSLNTEAFF
v_gene: TRBV6-5; j_gene: TRBJ1-6; abundance: NA; d_gene: NA; CDR3nt: TGTGCCAGCAGTTCCCGGACAGAGAACTCACCCCTCCACTTT; CDR3aa: CASSSRTENSPLHF
v_gene: TRBV29-1; j_gene: TRBJ2-3; abundance: NA; d_gene: NA; CDR3nt: TGCAGCTTGTTCGCGGAGAGCACAGATACGCAGTATTTT; CDR3aa: CSLFAESTDTQYF
v_gene: TRBV30; j_gene: TRBJ1-5; abundance: once; d_gene: TRBD1; CDR3nt: TGTGCCTGGAGTGGGGACAGGAGCAATCAGCCCCAGCATTTT; CDR3aa: CAWSGDRSNQPQHF
v_gene: TRBV6-5; j_gene: TRBJ2-7; abundance: NA; d_gene: NA; CDR3nt: TGTGCCAGCAGTTACTCGACGCAGGGTTGGGCGTACGAGCAGTACTTC; CDR3aa: CASSYSTQGWAYEQYF
v_gene: TRBV3-1; j_gene: TRBJ1-2; abundance: NA; d_gene: NA; CDR3nt: TGTGCCAGCAGCCAAGTCGGAGGGTATTCCTATGGCTACACCTTC; CDR3aa: CASSQVGGYSYGYTF
v_gene: TRBV6-5; j_gene: TRBJ2-7; abundance: NA; d_gene: NA; CDR3nt: TGTGCCAGCAGTTACTCGGGGGCCTGGAGCTCCTACGAGCAGTACTTC; CDR3aa: CASSYSGAWSSYEQYF
v_gene: TRBV27; j_gene: TRBJ1-1; abundance: NA; d_gene: NA; CDR3nt: TGTGCCAGCAGTTTCGGACCGAACACTGAAGCTTTCTTT; CDR3aa: CASSFGPNTEAFF
v_gene: TRBV7-2; j_gene: TRBJ2-5; abundance: NA; d_gene: NA; CDR3nt: TGTGCCAGCAGCTTGATGGCCCGCGAGGAGACCCAGTACTTC; CDR3aa: CASSLMAREETQYF
v_gene: TRBV5-1; j_gene: TRBJ2-7; abundance: once; d_gene: NA; CDR3nt: TGCGCCAGCAGCTTTGGCCGGGGGCGAGACGAGCAGTACTTC; CDR3aa: CASSFGRGRDEQYF